The 9 T cell receptor beta chains below all came from one sample that was sequenced in a study of blood T cell repertoires in COVID-19. The assay was immunoSEQ multiplex PCR, and TCRdb's table has in-frame clones only and misses some. The sample shows 50,000 to 65,000 clones, approximately 82% of them seen only once. Sequencing input: peripheral blood. The source of these receptors is a human donor in a cohort sampled during active COVID-19.

The rearrangement uses TRBV19 and TRBJ1-2, with D unresolved. This CDR3 has 14 amino acids. Germline CDR1 and CDR2: LNHDA and SQIVND (reference sequence). Trimming pared 1 base from V and 4 bases from J, leaving 10 bases between. This chain's CDR3 is CASSIGPGIYGYTF. The CDR3 DNA sequence: TGTGCCAGTAGTATAGGGCCAGGCATCTATGGCTACACCTTC.

This clone was counted a single time. V usage is TRBV10-3 and J usage is TRBJ2-3; tentatively, D is TRBD2 (6 bases). CDR1 and CDR2 from the germline V gene are ENHRY and SYGVKD. CDR3 size: 15 residues. The ends were cut back, 0 bases at V and 10 bases at J, with 17 bases in the middle. The CDR3 spells CAISESGSAPGAQYF. CDR3 bases: TGTGCCATCAGTGAGTCTGGGTCCGCGCCGGGGGCGCAGTATTTT.

V usage is TRBV5-1 and J usage is TRBJ2-7, with 8 bases aligning to TRBD1. Losses at the gene ends were 6 bases for V and 4 bases for J; bases not matched to a gene: 9. CDR1 is SGHRS, CDR2 YFSETQ, per germline. CDR3 length: 14 amino acids. The CDR3 coding sequence is TGCGCCAGCAACCCCGGGACAGGACTGTACGAGCAGTACTTC. It specifies CASNPGTGLYEQYF.

The CDR3 bases are TGTGCCAGCAGCTTAACCAGCGGGGGGGCGGACACCGGGGAGCTGTTTTTT. This sequence encodes CASSLTSGGADTGELFF. The J gene is TRBJ2-2, the V gene TRBV7-6, with 10 bases identical to TRBD2. The CDR3 totals 17 residues. Germline-derived CDR1 and CDR2 are SGHVS and FNYEAQ. J lost 3 bases, V lost 2 bases, and 6 bases had no gene match.

This sequence joins TRBV7-6 and TRBJ2-5; 7 nucleotides agree with TRBD2. The CDR3 sequence is 16 residues long. V shed 4 bases and J 4 bases; nucleotides not matched to a gene: 12. Germline CDR1 reads SGHVS; CDR2 reads FNYEAQ. DNA of the CDR3: TGTGCCAGCAGCTGGGGGGGAAGGGGTACGGGAGAGACCCAGTACTTC. It translates to CASSWGGRGTGETQYF.

The chain links TRBV9 to TRBJ1-6; tentative D call: TRBD1 (5 bases). The CDR3 extends over 13 amino acids. V lost 5 bases and J lost 7, with 10 bases in between. Germline V lookup: CDR1 SGDLS, CDR2 YYNGEE. The CDR3 region is CASSREGNSPLHF. DNA for the CDR3: TGTGCCAGCAGTAGGGAGGGGAATTCACCCCTCCACTTT.

This clone has only a few counts. V usage is TRBV15 and J usage is TRBJ1-5, with D possibly matching TRBD1 (5 bases). The germline V gene encodes CDR1 LNHNV and CDR2 YYDKDF (reference sequence). The CDR3 contains 14 residues. The V end lost 2 bases, the J end lost 1 base, and 6 bases lay between the germline ends. The chain's CDR3 is CATSRQGSNQPQHF. DNA for the CDR3: TGTGCCACCAGCAGACAGGGAAGCAATCAGCCCCAGCATTTT. Based on the CDR3 plus reference TRBV15 and TRBJ1-5, the full variable domain is DAMVIQNPRYQVTQFGKPVTLSCSQTLNHNVMYWYQQKSSQAPKLLFHYYDKDFNNEADTPDNFQSRRPNTSFCFLDIRSPGLGDTAMYLCATSRQGSNQPQHFGDGTRLSIL.

The chain combines TRBV28 with TRBJ2-3; D perhaps matches TRBD2 (5 bases). Germline V gene sequence: CDR1 MDHEN, CDR2 SYDVKM. Trimming left V 7 bases short and J 8 bases short, with 25 bases between. The CDR3 extends over 16 amino acids. The CDR3 bases are TGTGCCAGCACTCCCCCGGAGATGAGGGCGTTGCGTACGCAGTATTTT. This codes for CASTPPEMRALRTQYF.

V gene TRBV7-8 combines with J gene TRBJ2-5, with D unresolved. This CDR3 spans 13 amino acids. Trimming left V 2 bases short and J 2 bases short, with 6 bases between. Germline-derived CDR1 and CDR2 are SGHVS and FQNEAQ. CDR3 coding DNA: TGTGCCAGCAGCTTAAACAGACAAGAGACCCAGTACTTC. This encodes CASSLNRQETQYF.